The next 26 T cell receptor beta chains were all read from a single sample in a study of patients and donors after allogeneic stem cell transplantation. TCRdb reprocessed the RT-PCR reads via MiXCR and lists one record per CDR3 protein. This table holds about a million distinct CDR3 sequences, 15% to 20% found once. Sequencing was performed on blood, either unsorted or a sorted T cell fraction (not recorded which). The receptors originated from a human donor who was either an allogeneic HSCT recipient or a stem cell or donor lymphocyte infusion donor (not recorded which). It is not recorded whose cells these are; they may come from a transplant donor.

This clonotype was observed a handful of times. CDR3 sequence: CASSQGAGKGDTQYF. CDR3 DNA sequence: TGCGCCAGCAGCCAAGGTGCGGGAAAAGGAGATACGCAGTATTTT. The J gene is TRBJ2-3, the V gene TRBV4-1; possibly TRBD2 for D (6 bases). The CDR3 sequence is 15 residues long. Germline V gene lookup returns CDR1 MGHRA and CDR2 YSYEKL. The germline V and J ends were trimmed by 1 base and 5 bases, with 13 bases remaining between them.

The table lists this clonotype with a few counts. J is TRBJ1-2 and V is TRBV12-3 or TRBV12-4, with a possible D match to TRBD1 (6 bases). CDR3 length: 12 amino acids. V lost 10 bases and J 8 bases, leaving 17 bases between the germline ends. CDR3: CATVVGGHGYTF. In nucleotides, the CDR3 is TGTGCCACCGTGGTGGGGGGGCACGGCTACACCTTC.

The genes are TRBV27 and TRBJ2-6; no clear D. The CDR3 contains 17 residues. Germline V gene sequence: CDR1 MNHEY, CDR2 SMNVEV (reference sequence). Trimming removed 4 bases from V and 7 bases from J, with 20 bases in between. DNA for the CDR3: TGTGCCAGCAGTTCTCTAAGGACGGTAGTAAGAGCCAACGTCCTGACTTTC. Protein sequence: CASSSLRTVVRANVLTF.

This chain uses TRBV5-1 with TRBJ1-2; 7 positions agree with TRBD1. Germline values: CDR1 SGHRS, CDR2 YFSETQ. V dropped 4 bases and J dropped 0; count of bases not matched to a gene: 6. The CDR3 consists of 15 residues. The CDR3 is CASSMRDSPNYGYTF. CDR3 in DNA: TGCGCCAGCAGCATGAGGGACAGCCCTAACTATGGCTACACCTTC.

This clonotype came up a few times. The chain joins TRBV4-1 to TRBJ2-3; the match to TRBD2 covers 12 bases. Per germline, CDR1 MGHRA and CDR2 YSYEKL. J lost 10 bases, V lost 2 bases, and 4 bases had no gene match. The CDR3 has 14 residues. The CDR3 protein is CASSQPSSGRAQYF. For the CDR3, the DNA is TGCGCCAGCAGCCAACCCTCTAGCGGGAGGGCGCAGTATTTT.

This clonotype has a handful of counts. The genes are TRBV4-3 and TRBJ1-2, with D maybe TRBD1 (6 bases). Germline CDR1 and CDR2: LGHNA and YSLEER. There are 15 residues in the CDR3. Trimming took 3 bases from V and 5 from J, leaving 16 bases between them. The DNA of the CDR3 is TGCGCCAGCAGCCAGATGTCGGACAGCCCTTATGGCTACACCTTC. Translating it yields CASSQMSDSPYGYTF.

The rearrangement links TRBV7-2 to TRBJ2-5, with 11 bases matching TRBD2. In germline, CDR1 is SGHTA, CDR2 FQGNSA. V gave up 5 bases and J gave up 2 bases; unmatched junction bases: 10. The CDR3 extends over 17 amino acids. This CDR3 reads CASSPGSGLAEQETQYF. CDR3 sequence (DNA): TGTGCCAGCAGCCCTGGCTCGGGACTAGCGGAACAAGAGACCCAGTACTTC.

The CDR3 region is CASSATGIGYTF. Here the CDR3 DNA reads TGTGCCAGCAGCGCGACAGGGATCGGCTACACCTTC. This chain links TRBV12-3 or TRBV12-4 with TRBJ1-2; 7 bases are a match to TRBD1. Unmatched junction bases numbered 6, after V lost 6 bases and J lost 8 bases. The CDR3 is made up of 12 amino acids.

CDR3 residues: CASSEAGTLSQETQYF. DNA for the CDR3: TGTGCCAGCAGTGAAGCTGGAACTCTCAGCCAAGAGACCCAGTACTTC. The chain has TRBV25-1 and TRBJ2-5; D remains ambiguous. The CDR3 contains 16 residues. From germline, CDR1 is MGHDK and CDR2 SYGVNS. V was trimmed by 2 bases and J by 1 base, leaving 14 bases between them.

The V gene is TRBV5-1, the J gene TRBJ2-3; D assignment may be TRBD1 or TRBD2 (6 bases each). Germline CDR1 is SGHRS and CDR2 is YFSETQ. Between the trimmed V and J ends, which lost 4 bases and 4 bases, there was a span of 25 bases. CDR3 length: 18 residues. CDR3 in amino acids: CASSPPRSGAHPADTQYF. In nucleotides, the CDR3 is TGCGCCAGCAGCCCCCCACGATCGGGGGCCCATCCCGCAGATACGCAGTATTTT.

The chain links TRBV7-9 to TRBJ2-5; a possible D gene is TRBD2 (6 bases). The ends were cut back, 1 base at V and 5 bases at J, with 20 bases in the middle. CDR1 is SEHNR and CDR2 is FQNEAQ in the germline V gene (reference sequence). The length of the CDR3 is 17 residues. The CDR3 is CASSLDRTVSGSETQYF. The CDR3 nucleotides read TGTGCCAGCAGCTTAGACCGGACTGTAAGCGGGTCCGAGACCCAGTACTTC.

V is TRBV20-1 and J is TRBJ2-1, with 16 nucleotides matching TRBD2. Per germline, CDR1 DFQATT and CDR2 SNEGSKA (reference sequence). The CDR3 is 14 amino acids. The trim removed 5 bases at V and 10 bases at J, leaving 5 bases unmatched. The CDR3 bases are TGCAGTGCTCCGGGACTAGCGGGGGGGCAAGAGCAGTTCTTC. Translation gives CSAPGLAGGQEQFF.

There are a few counts of this clonotype. The chain is built from TRBV12-3 or TRBV12-4 and TRBJ2-2; TRBD2 aligns across 11 bases. Trimming took 7 bases from V and 2 from J; bases not matched to a gene: 6. CDR3 length equals 16 residues. The CDR3 DNA reads TGTGCCAGCACCCTAGCGGGGGGTGCTAACACCGGGGAGCTGTTTTTT. This sequence encodes CASTLAGGANTGELFF.

The chain carries TRBV29-1 and TRBJ1-2; D not resolved. In germline, CDR1 is SQVTM, CDR2 ANQGSEA. CDR3 length: 13 residues. V was cut by 0 bases and J by 5 bases, with 10 bases left in between. The CDR3 nucleotides read TGCAGCGTTGAAGAACAGCGCGGGTATGGCTACACCTTC. Protein product: CSVEEQRGYGYTF.

The V call is TRBV7-9, the J call TRBJ1-1; D is unclear. V lost 2 bases to trimming and J lost 7 bases, with 14 bases between them. There are 14 residues in the CDR3. Germline values: CDR1 SEHNR, CDR2 FQNEAQ (reference sequence). CDR3 residues: CASSLSLGYIEAFF. The CDR3 DNA is TGTGCCAGCAGCTTATCGTTGGGTTATATTGAAGCTTTCTTT.

In its sample, this clonotype was seen many times. The chain uses TRBV6-1 and TRBJ1-2; D is ambiguous. This CDR3 is built from 15 residues. V dropped 10 bases and J dropped 0 bases, with 18 bases sitting between them. CDR1 is MNHNS and CDR2 is SASEGT in the germline V gene. CDR3 sequence reads: CATQRAPAANYGYTF. CDR3 DNA: TGTGCCACCCAAAGGGCGCCTGCAGCTAACTATGGCTACACCTTC.

The chain joins TRBV21-1 to TRBJ2-7; TRBD1, the table's D call, lacks a check against the DNA. TRBV21-1 is given as a pseudogene. There are 15 residues in the CDR3. CDR3 sequence: CASSKALRGSREQYF. The CDR3 DNA follows: TGTGCCAGCAGCAAAGCTCTCCGGGGATCGAGGGAGCAGTACTTC.

This clonotype was observed a few times. This chain links TRBV6-5 with TRBJ1-6; possible D gene TRBD1, 5 bases. This CDR3 region has 16 residues. CDR1 and CDR2 (germline): MNHEY, SVGAGI. The V and J ends lost 2 bases and 10 bases respectively, with 18 bases between them. CDR3 nucleotides: TGTGCCAGCAGTTACCCAAGGGACCCCGGAATATCACCCCTCCACTTT. Translation: CASSYPRDPGISPLHF.

The chain links TRBV6-1 to TRBJ2-2; no reliable D call. The CDR3 is 13 residues long. V was cut by 6 bases and J by 4 bases, with 9 bases left in between. Germline values: CDR1 MNHNS, CDR2 SASEGT. The chain's CDR3 is CASSQYSTGELFF. The CDR3 nucleotides read TGTGCCAGCAGCCAATACAGCACCGGGGAGCTGTTTTTT.

This clonotype was seen many times. This chain uses TRBV4-1 with TRBJ2-7; D is undetermined. V was shortened by 0 bases and J by 1 base, with 7 bases between the two germline ends. This CDR3 comprises 14 residues. In germline, CDR1 is MGHRA, CDR2 YSYEKL. The DNA of the CDR3 is TGCGCCAGCAGCCAAGAAAAAGGGTCCTACGAGCAGTACTTC. Its protein is CASSQEKGSYEQYF.

The chain employs TRBV11-2 and TRBJ1-1; D not resolved. The germline CDR1 and CDR2 sequences are SGHAT and FQNNGV. Trimming removed 5 bases at V and 1 base at J, with 23 bases between. This CDR3 region has 18 residues. CDR3 amino acids: CASSTPARQNLPNTEAFF. In DNA, the CDR3 is TGTGCCAGCAGCACCCCCGCTAGGCAGAACCTACCGAACACTGAAGCTTTCTTT.

The chain is built from TRBV7-9 and TRBJ2-3; 12 bases are a match to TRBD2. The germline V gene has CDR1 SEHNR and CDR2 FQNEAQ (reference sequence). The CDR3 loop spans 16 amino acids. Trimming took 5 bases from V and 4 from J; bases not matched to a gene: 7. CDR3 loop: CASSPWTSGEPDTQYF. The CDR3 DNA is TGTGCCAGCAGCCCCTGGACTAGCGGGGAACCAGATACGCAGTATTTT.

Only a few counts were recorded for this clonotype. CDR3 sequence (DNA): TGTGCCAGCAGTGAACTTCCTAGCAGGTGGTTCTTC. Translating gives CASSELPSRWFF. The chain has TRBV2 and TRBJ2-1; a weak D match, TRBD2 (5 bases). The V gene lost 2 bases and the J gene lost 15 bases, with 14 bases spanning the gap. The germline V gene encodes CDR1 SNHLY and CDR2 FYNNEI. There are 12 residues in the CDR3.

The rearrangement joins TRBV12-3 or TRBV12-4 to TRBJ2-1; TRBD2 agrees at 7 bases. V was clipped by 6 bases and J by 7 bases; unmatched bases: 6. The CDR3 is 13 amino acids. DNA of the CDR3: TGTGCCAGCAGGGAAGCGGGACTAAATGAGCAGTTCTTC. As protein: CASREAGLNEQFF.

The gene calls are TRBV5-1 and TRBJ2-5; D might be TRBD2 (6 bases). The CDR3 covers 14 residues. Trimming cost V 4 bases and J 2 bases, with 12 bases left between them. Germline V gene sequence: CDR1 SGHRS, CDR2 YFSETQ. The CDR3 region is CASSAGTGQETQYF. The CDR3 bases are TGCGCCAGCAGCGCGGGGACTGGTCAAGAGACCCAGTACTTC.

This clonotype was observed at least ten times. V is TRBV7-2 and J is TRBJ1-5, with D perhaps matching TRBD1 (6 bases). The germline V and J ends were trimmed by 3 bases and 3 bases, with 12 bases remaining between them. The CDR3 is made up of 15 amino acids. Germline lookup yields CDR1 SGHTA and CDR2 FQGNSA. This CDR3 reads CASSFGGQFNQPQHF. DNA of the CDR3: TGTGCCAGCAGCTTTGGGGGACAATTCAATCAGCCCCAGCATTTT. Based on the CDR3 plus reference TRBV7-2 and TRBJ1-5, the full variable domain is GAGVSQSPSNKVTEKGKDVELRCDPISGHTALYWYRQSLGQGLEFLIYFQGNSAPDKSGLPSDRFSAERTGGSVSTLTIQRTQQEDSAVYLCASSFGGQFNQPQHFGDGTRLSIL.